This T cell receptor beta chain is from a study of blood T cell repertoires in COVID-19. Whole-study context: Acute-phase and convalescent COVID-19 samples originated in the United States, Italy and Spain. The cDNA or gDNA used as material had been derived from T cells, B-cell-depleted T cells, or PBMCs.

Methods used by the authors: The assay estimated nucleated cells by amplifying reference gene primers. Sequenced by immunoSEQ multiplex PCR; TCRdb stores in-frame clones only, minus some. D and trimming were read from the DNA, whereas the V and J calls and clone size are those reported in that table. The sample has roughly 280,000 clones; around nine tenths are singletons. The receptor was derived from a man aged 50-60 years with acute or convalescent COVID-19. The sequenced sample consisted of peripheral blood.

CDR3 bases: TGTGCCAGCAGTTCGACTAGCGGGGGGACAGATACGCAGTATTTT. The encoded protein is CASSSTSGGTDTQYF. This sequence joins TRBV6-5 and TRBJ2-3; 13 bases are shared with TRBD2. CDR3 length: 15 amino acids. V gave up 4 bases and J gave up 3 bases; unmatched junction bases: 1. Looked up from germline, CDR1 is MNHEY and CDR2 is SVGAGI.